This T cell receptor (beta chain) is drawn from a study of T cell responses to AZD1222 COVID-19 vaccine. Profiled with immunoSEQ multiplex PCR; TCRdb holds only in-frame clones, not every one. The sample records about 110,000 clones, 70% to 90% being singletons. From germline, CDR1 is SGHVS and CDR2 FQNEAQ. V lost 3 bases and J lost 4, with 15 bases in between. The CDR3 is made up of 16 amino acids. Findings and caveats of the study: Receipt of two AZD1222 doses was followed by a rise in Spike-specific TCR breadth and depth. The study sampled repertoires only after the peak T cell response.

This clone was seen more than once but under ten times. As yet, its antigen is unknown. The rearrangement links TRBV7-8 to TRBJ2-2; D possibly corresponds to TRBD2 (7 bases). The TCR was taken from an adult who received the AZD1222 COVID-19 vaccine. Here the sequenced sample was peripheral blood, taken 28 days after the second AZD1222 dose. CDR3 sequence (DNA): TGTGCCAGCAGCTTTGGGGGCGGGAGAGTCACCGGGGAGCTGTTTTTT. Its protein product is CASSFGGGRVTGELFF.